This TCR beta chain was documented in a study of breast tumors, draining lymph nodes, adjacent tissues. TCRdb called the multiplex PCR reads again in MiXCR, with one record for every CDR3 protein. The table has some 150,000 distinct CDR3 sequences, about 33% seen once. This clonotype was detected ten times or more. Its antigen is unknown. The length of the CDR3 is 14 residues. Germline-derived CDR1 and CDR2 are MNHEY and SVGAGI. V was cut by 5 bases and J by 2 bases, with 11 bases left in between. Regarding the study as a whole: Data only fit, rather than demonstrated, lymph node origin of most tumor T cells. Compared with lymph nodes, tumors were less diverse; compared with nontumor tissue, more. Data fit most tumor T cells coming from lymph node, expanding in tumor. Tumor and nontumor repertoires were significantly more similar in luminal-like than in basal-like breast cancer.

Samples came from axillary lymph nodes draining the breast cancer. The chain has TRBV6-5 and TRBJ2-3, with D maybe TRBD2 (5 bases). The TCR sequence derives from a female donor with breast cancer. Some clones in this sample may be carry-over from other donors' samples. The sample was axillary lymph node tissue. The CDR3 reads CASSKWTSTDTQYF. The CDR3 DNA is TGTGCCAGCAGTAAGTGGACTTCCACAGATACGCAGTATTTT.